This TCR beta chain was sequenced for a study of human T cells and chemical hapten exposure. CDR3 length: 15 amino acids. V shed 4 bases, J shed 6 bases, and the junction held 4 bases outside the gene matches. CDR1 and CDR2 from the germline V gene are ENHRY and SYGVKD. Time point specified: patch test 1, 2 weeks after DPC sensitization. Treatment described: therapeutic diphenylcyclopropenone sensitization with weekly scalp DPC. Unfractionated whole blood yielded the extracted total RNA. This clonotype was counted between two and nine times. No antigen is known for it. Findings and limits, study-wide: TCRs exceeding 1 in 1000 frequency stayed unchanged with DPC sensitization.

TCRdb reprocessed the RACE reads with MiXCR, giving one entry per CDR3 protein. This sample has 300,000 to 350,000 distinct CDR3 sequences, with approximately 6.3% found just once. The source was whole blood, collected in connection with sensitization to the hapten diphenylcyclopropenone (DPC). The clonotype was recovered from a woman younger than 35 with alopecia areata. Some clones in this sample may be carry-over from other donors' samples. This chain links TRBV10-3 with TRBJ1-6, with 9 positions matching TRBD1. This CDR3 is CAISGGTGINSPLHF. The DNA for the CDR3 is TGTGCCATCAGTGGTGGGACAGGGATTAATTCACCCCTCCACTTT.